The 29 T cell receptor beta chains below were found in one sample sequenced in a study of T cell responses to AZD1222 COVID-19 vaccine. Produced via immunoSEQ multiplex PCR; TCRdb's table is partial and in-frame only. The sample has more than 65,000 clones, 70% to 90% seen once; the top ten hold more than 3%. This specimen consisted of peripheral blood, obtained 28 days after the second AZD1222 dose. The receptors here all came from an adult who received the AZD1222 COVID-19 vaccine.

This clone was detected a few times. The chain uses TRBV7-2 and TRBJ1-1; a possible D gene is TRBD1 (6 bases). Trimming left V 2 bases short and J 1 base short, with 11 bases between. The CDR3 runs to 15 residues. Germline V CDR1 and CDR2: SGHTA, FQGNSA. The CDR3 reads CASSLQGMGNTEAFF. The DNA for the CDR3 is TGTGCCAGCAGCTTACAGGGGATGGGGAACACTGAAGCTTTCTTT.

The rearrangement joins TRBV6-2 or TRBV6-3 to TRBJ2-2; unclear D gene. Trimming stripped 4 bases from V and 2 bases from J, with 11 bases between. Germline V gene data show CDR1 as MNHEY and CDR2 as SVGEGT. This CDR3 region has 15 residues. The CDR3 reads CASSFPAVNTGELFF. DNA for the CDR3: TGTGCCAGCAGTTTCCCGGCCGTTAACACCGGGGAGCTGTTTTTT.

The chain's CDR3 is CASSLTGLAGVETQYF. The CDR3 DNA reads TGTGCCAGCAGCTTAACCGGACTAGCGGGAGTTGAGACCCAGTACTTC. This sequence joins TRBV5-8 and TRBJ2-5; 13 bases map to TRBD2. J lost 5 bases, V lost 2 bases, and 6 bases had no gene match. The CDR3 runs to 16 residues. CDR1 and CDR2 from the germline V gene are SGHTS and YDEGEE.

This clone was seen a single time. The chain carries TRBV7-2 and TRBJ2-5; 7 bases fit TRBD2. This CDR3 comprises 16 residues. V trimming: 3 bases; J trimming: 7 bases; junction bases outside the gene matches: 14. Germline V gene lookup returns CDR1 SGHTA and CDR2 FQGNSA. The CDR3 loop is CASSLMVGGESGTQYF. In nucleotides, the CDR3 is TGTGCCAGCAGCTTGATGGTGGGGGGGGAATCGGGGACCCAGTACTTC.

The rearrangement joins TRBV5-4 to TRBJ2-7; 8 bases map to TRBD1. Losses at the gene ends were 0 bases for V and 4 bases for J; bases not matched to a gene: 9. Germline lookup yields CDR1 SGHNT and CDR2 YYREEE (reference sequence). This CDR3 is 16 amino acids long. CDR3 in DNA: TGTGCCAGCAGCTTGGGTGCCGGGACAGGATATTACGAGCAGTACTTC. Translating it yields CASSLGAGTGYYEQYF.

This chain joins TRBV6-6 and TRBJ2-7, with D possibly matching TRBD2 (6 bases). Per germline, CDR1 MNHNY and CDR2 SVGAGI (reference sequence). This CDR3 spans 13 amino acids. V was shortened by 5 bases and J by 4 bases, with 12 bases between the two germline ends. In nucleotides, the CDR3 is TGTGCCAGCAGTACAGGCGGGAAGTACGAGCAGTACTTC. Translation: CASSTGGKYEQYF.

This clone was counted only a few times. The V call is TRBV7-3, the J call TRBJ2-6; D gene ambiguous. This CDR3 has 17 amino acids. V was clipped by 4 bases and J by 0 bases, with 13 bases between them. Germline loops: CDR1 SGHTA, CDR2 FQGTGA. The CDR3: CASSSPQALSGANVLTF. The CDR3 DNA sequence: TGTGCCAGCAGCTCCCCGCAGGCACTCTCTGGGGCCAACGTCCTGACTTTC. Full variable domain (rest looked up from reference TRBV7-3 and TRBJ2-6): GAGVSQTPSNKVTEKGKYVELRCDPISGHTALYWYRQSLGQGPEFLIYFQGTGAADDSGLPNDRFFAVRPEGSVSTLKIQRTERGDSAVYLCASSSPQALSGANVLTFGAGSRLTVL.

The V call is TRBV28, the J call TRBJ1-1; 12 bases match TRBD1. V was clipped by 4 bases and J by 0 bases; unmatched bases: 6. This CDR3 region has 17 residues. The germline V gene has CDR1 MDHEN and CDR2 SYDVKM. The CDR3 protein is CASSSPGTGGLNTEAFF. DNA for the CDR3: TGTGCCAGCAGTTCCCCCGGGACAGGGGGCCTGAACACTGAAGCTTTCTTT.

The chain has TRBV5-1 and TRBJ2-5; unclear D gene. There are 14 residues in the CDR3. The V gene's germline CDR1 is SGHRS and CDR2 YFSETQ. Trimming cost V 0 bases and J 5 bases, with 11 bases left between them. CDR3 sequence: CASSLGIVGETQYF. CDR3 bases: TGCGCCAGCAGCTTGGGTATTGTGGGGGAGACCCAGTACTTC.

The V gene is TRBV5-1, the J gene TRBJ2-3; 9 positions match TRBD1. From germline, CDR1 is SGHRS and CDR2 YFSETQ. The CDR3 has 14 amino acids. V shed 7 bases, J shed 4 bases, and the junction held 7 bases outside the gene matches. The CDR3: CASRDRAGSDTQYF. The CDR3 DNA sequence: TGCGCCAGCCGGGACAGGGCAGGATCAGATACGCAGTATTTT.

The chain employs TRBV3-1 (or the pseudogene TRBV3-2) and TRBJ1-1; TRBD1 agrees at 10 bases. V shed 6 bases and J 4 bases; nucleotides not matched to a gene: 5. Germline assignment: CDR1 LGHDT and CDR2 YNNKEL (reference sequence). The CDR3 totals 14 residues. In DNA, the CDR3 is TGTGCCAGCAGACCCCGGGACAGGGGCACTGAAGCTTTCTTT. This sequence encodes CASRPRDRGTEAFF.

This chain joins TRBV29-1 and TRBJ2-3; D tentatively reads TRBD1 or TRBD2 (7 bases each). V lost 7 bases and J lost 2, with 16 bases in between. The V gene's germline CDR1 is SQVTM and CDR2 ANQGSEA. The CDR3 is 14 amino acids. CDR3 protein: CSGRRGTNTDTQYF. As DNA, the CDR3 is TGCAGCGGACGCAGGGGGACTAACACAGATACGCAGTATTTT.

The chain couples TRBV28 to TRBJ1-3; D unclear. Between the trimmed V and J ends, which lost 1 base and 2 bases, there was a span of 9 bases. Germline CDR1 reads MDHEN; CDR2 reads SYDVKM. CDR3 size: 15 residues. The CDR3 bases are TGTGCCAGCAGTTTATATCGGGGAGCTGGAAACACCATATATTTT. Its protein is CASSLYRGAGNTIYF.

This clone was picked up a small number of times. The gene calls are TRBV18 and TRBJ2-1, with 15 bases fitting TRBD2. The CDR3 covers 17 residues. Germline V gene data show CDR1 as KGHSH and CDR2 as LQKENI. V gave up 2 bases and J gave up 10 bases; unmatched junction bases: 9. The CDR3 loop is CASSPGVGTSGGKEQFF. DNA of the CDR3: TGTGCCAGCTCACCAGGCGTTGGGACTAGCGGGGGGAAGGAGCAGTTCTTC.

This clone was counted only a few times. The genes are TRBV28 and TRBJ2-7; D ambiguous. Trimming took 4 bases from V and 2 from J, leaving 9 bases between them. CDR1 and CDR2 from the germline V gene are MDHEN and SYDVKM. The CDR3 consists of 13 residues. The DNA of the CDR3 is TGTGCCAGCAGTTCCCCGGTCGCCTACGAGCAGTACTTC. The encoded protein is CASSSPVAYEQYF.

J is TRBJ1-4 and V is TRBV27, with D tentatively TRBD1 (5 bases). The germline V gene encodes CDR1 MNHEY and CDR2 SMNVEV (reference sequence). The CDR3 extends over 14 amino acids. V shed 6 bases and J shed 8 bases, with 16 bases lying between them. CDR3 DNA: TGTGCCAGCAGGCTTACGGGACTTTCGGAAAAACTGTTTTTT. Translating it yields CASRLTGLSEKLFF.

DNA of the CDR3: TGTGCCAGCAGCTGGGGAGAAGAGCAGTACTTC. Translated, it gives CASSWGEEQYF. The chain has TRBV11-2 and TRBJ2-7, with TRBD2 as a possible D gene (5 bases). The germline V gene has CDR1 SGHAT and CDR2 FQNNGV. V lost 4 bases and J 7 bases, leaving 8 bases between the germline ends. The CDR3 has 11 amino acids. Full variable domain (rest looked up from reference TRBV11-2 and TRBJ2-7): EAGVAQSPRYKIIEKRQSVAFWCNPISGHATLYWYQQILGQGPKLLIQFQNNGVVDDSQLPKDRFSAERLKGVDSTLKIQPAKLEDSAVYLCASSWGEEQYFGPGTRLTVT.

The CDR3 is CASSVGPNTGELFF. Here the CDR3 DNA reads TGTGCCAGCAGCGTAGGGCCGAACACCGGGGAGCTGTTTTTT. The J gene is TRBJ2-2, the V gene TRBV9; no firm D call. With 0 bases removed from V and 0 bases from J, the gap between germline ends came to 3 bases. The germline CDR1 and CDR2 sequences are SGDLS and YYNGEE. CDR3 length equals 14 residues.

V and J are TRBV5-4 and TRBJ1-1; perhaps TRBD1 as D (5 bases). The CDR3 spans 14 residues. Germline loops: CDR1 SGHNT, CDR2 YYREEE (reference sequence). The V end was cut by 5 bases, the J end by 3 bases, with 14 bases between. For the CDR3, the DNA is TGTGCCAGCAGTCCAAGGGGACCCTACACTGAAGCTTTCTTT. Residues: CASSPRGPYTEAFF.

The chain uses TRBV5-4 and TRBJ1-2; 8 bases align to TRBD1. Germline CDR1 is SGHNT and CDR2 is YYREEE (reference sequence). V lost 2 bases to trimming and J lost 4 bases; unmatched junction nucleotides: 4. The CDR3 has 14 amino acids. The CDR3 DNA reads TGTGCCAGCAGCTTAGACAGGGGAGTCTATGGCTACACCTTC. Protein product: CASSLDRGVYGYTF.

The V and J genes are TRBV27 and TRBJ2-7; no definite D call. The V gene lost 5 bases and the J gene lost 2 bases, with 13 bases spanning the gap. The V gene's germline CDR1 is MNHEY and CDR2 SMNVEV (reference sequence). The CDR3 spans 14 residues. CDR3: CASSRTVQTYEQYF. CDR3 DNA sequence: TGTGCCAGCAGTCGAACAGTGCAAACCTACGAGCAGTACTTC.

J is TRBJ1-2 and V is TRBV6-6; TRBD1 matches at 7 bases. CDR1 and CDR2 from the germline V gene are MNHNY and SVGAGI (reference sequence). With 5 bases clipped from V and 0 bases from J, the junction kept 9 bases outside the gene matches. CDR3 size: 16 residues. CDR3 loop: CASSLTGTEANYGYTF. The CDR3 nucleotides read TGTGCCAGCAGTCTCACCGGGACAGAGGCTAACTATGGCTACACCTTC.

The J gene is TRBJ2-3, the V gene TRBV19, with 7 bases aligning to TRBD2. This CDR3 region has 15 residues. Germline V CDR1 and CDR2: LNHDA, SQIVND (reference sequence). V lost 8 bases and J lost 4; bases outside the gene matches: 12. The CDR3 DNA follows: TGTGCCAGTCGTTCTGGCGGGAGCCGTCCAGATACGCAGTATTTT. Translating gives CASRSGGSRPDTQYF.

This clone came up once. The chain links TRBV5-4 to TRBJ1-4, with TRBD1 as a possible D gene (6 bases). V was trimmed by 2 bases and J by 7 bases, leaving 15 bases between them. The length of the CDR3 is 15 residues. Germline CDR1 and CDR2: SGHNT and YYREEE (reference sequence). The CDR3 sequence is CASSFGGGTGEKLFF. DNA for the CDR3: TGTGCCAGCAGCTTCGGCGGGGGCACGGGTGAAAAACTGTTTTTT.

The chain couples TRBV24-1 to TRBJ2-7; unclear D gene. Germline CDR1 KGHDR, CDR2 SFDVKD. The V end lost 3 bases, the J end lost 1 base, and 15 bases lay between the germline ends. The CDR3 contains 16 residues. The CDR3 nucleotides are TGTGCCACCAGTGATCGACATCCCCGACCTTCCTACGAGCAGTACTTC. The encoded protein is CATSDRHPRPSYEQYF.

The chain has TRBV19 and TRBJ1-2; no definite D call. The V end lost 3 bases, the J end lost 11 bases, and 10 bases lay between the germline ends. CDR1 is LNHDA and CDR2 is SQIVND in the germline V gene (reference sequence). The CDR3 extends over 11 amino acids. CDR3 residues: CASSIGQRYTF. In nucleotides, the CDR3 is TGTGCCAGTAGTATCGGGCAGCGTTACACCTTC.

V usage is TRBV28 and J usage is TRBJ2-5; TRBD2 aligns across 12 bases. The CDR3 covers 15 residues. The germline V gene encodes CDR1 MDHEN and CDR2 SYDVKM. The V and J ends lost 3 bases and 4 bases, in that order; junction bases with no gene match: 3. CDR3 sequence (DNA): TGTGCCAGCAGTTTTCTAGCGGGAGGGGCAGAGACCCAGTACTTC. Translating gives CASSFLAGGAETQYF.

CDR3 DNA: TGTGCCAGCAGTTCTCAAATTATTTCGCAAGTTGACTCCTACGAGCAGTACTTC. The encoded protein is CASSSQIISQVDSYEQYF. The V gene is TRBV28, the J gene TRBJ2-7; D unresolved. The CDR3 spans 18 residues. Trimming cost V 4 bases and J 0 bases, with 22 bases left between them. Per the germline V gene, CDR1 is MDHEN and CDR2 is SYDVKM. Full variable domain (missing parts from reference TRBV28 and TRBJ2-7): DVKVTQSSRYLVKRTGEKVFLECVQDMDHENMFWYRQDPGLGLRLIYFSYDVKMKEKGDIPEGYSVSREKKERFSLILESASTNQTSMYLCASSSQIISQVDSYEQYFGPGTRLTVT.

The chain uses TRBV7-8 and TRBJ1-4; 9 nucleotides align to TRBD1. The junction had 6 bases not matched to a gene; V was cut back by 3 bases and J by 7 bases. From germline, CDR1 is SGHVS and CDR2 FQNEAQ. The CDR3 consists of 15 residues. The CDR3 sequence: CASSFGQGKFEKLFF. The DNA for the CDR3 is TGTGCCAGCAGCTTTGGACAGGGGAAGTTTGAAAAACTGTTTTTT.